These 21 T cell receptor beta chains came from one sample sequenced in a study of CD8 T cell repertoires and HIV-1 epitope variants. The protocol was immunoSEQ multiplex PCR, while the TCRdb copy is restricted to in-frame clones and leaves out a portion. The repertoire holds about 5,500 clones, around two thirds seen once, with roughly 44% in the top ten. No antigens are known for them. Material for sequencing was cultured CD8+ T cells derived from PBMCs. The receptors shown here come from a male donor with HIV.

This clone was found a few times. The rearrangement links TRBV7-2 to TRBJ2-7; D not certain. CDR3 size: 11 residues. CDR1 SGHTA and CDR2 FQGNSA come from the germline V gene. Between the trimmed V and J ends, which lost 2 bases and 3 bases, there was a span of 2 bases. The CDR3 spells CASSLFYEQYF. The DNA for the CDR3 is TGTGCCAGCAGCTTATTCTACGAGCAGTACTTC.

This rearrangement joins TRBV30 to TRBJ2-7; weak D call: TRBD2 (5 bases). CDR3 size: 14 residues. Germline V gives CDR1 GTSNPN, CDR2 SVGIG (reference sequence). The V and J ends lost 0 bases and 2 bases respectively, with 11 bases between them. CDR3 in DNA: TGTGCCTGGAGTGTACTAGACGGAGCCTACGAGCAGTACTTC. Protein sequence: CAWSVLDGAYEQYF.

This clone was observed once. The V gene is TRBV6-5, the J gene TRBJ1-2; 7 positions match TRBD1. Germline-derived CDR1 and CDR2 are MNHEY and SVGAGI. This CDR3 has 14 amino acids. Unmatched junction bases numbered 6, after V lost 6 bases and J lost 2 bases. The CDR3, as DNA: TGTGCCAGCAGAACCGACAGGGCGAACTATGGCTACACCTTC. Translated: CASRTDRANYGYTF.

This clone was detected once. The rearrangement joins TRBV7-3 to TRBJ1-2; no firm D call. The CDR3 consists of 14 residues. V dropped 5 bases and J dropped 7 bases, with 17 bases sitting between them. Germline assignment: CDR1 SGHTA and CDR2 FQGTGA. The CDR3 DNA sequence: TGTGCCAGCAGCCCCGTGGGAGGGATTGGTGGCTACACCTTC. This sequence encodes CASSPVGGIGGYTF.

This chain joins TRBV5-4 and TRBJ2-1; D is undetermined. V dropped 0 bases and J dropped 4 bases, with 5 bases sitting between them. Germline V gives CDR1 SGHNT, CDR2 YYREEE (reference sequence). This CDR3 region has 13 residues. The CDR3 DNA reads TGTGCCAGCAGCTTGGTTGGGTACAATGAGCAGTTCTTC. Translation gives CASSLVGYNEQFF.

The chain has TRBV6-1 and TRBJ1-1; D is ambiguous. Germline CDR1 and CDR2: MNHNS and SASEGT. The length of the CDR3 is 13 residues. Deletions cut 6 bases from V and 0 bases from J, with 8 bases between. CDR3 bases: TGTGCCAGCAGCCTCCCCTTGAACACTGAAGCTTTCTTT. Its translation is CASSLPLNTEAFF.

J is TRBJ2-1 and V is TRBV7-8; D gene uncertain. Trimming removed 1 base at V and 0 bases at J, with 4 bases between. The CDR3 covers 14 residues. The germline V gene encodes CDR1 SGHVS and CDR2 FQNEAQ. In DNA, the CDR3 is TGTGCCAGCAGCTTAGATAGCTCCTACAATGAGCAGTTCTTC. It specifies CASSLDSSYNEQFF.

CDR3 sequence reads: CASSLAEMGSPLHF. Here the CDR3 DNA reads TGTGCCAGCAGCTTGGCCGAAATGGGTTCACCCCTCCACTTT. The J gene is TRBJ1-6, the V gene TRBV5-6; D not resolved. Per germline, CDR1 SGHDT and CDR2 YYEEEE. Trimming stripped 0 bases from V and 9 bases from J, with 10 bases between. This CDR3 has 14 amino acids.

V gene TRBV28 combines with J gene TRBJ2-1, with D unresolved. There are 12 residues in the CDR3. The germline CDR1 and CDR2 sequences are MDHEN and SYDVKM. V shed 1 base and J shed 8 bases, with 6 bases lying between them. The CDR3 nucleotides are TGTGCCAGCAGTTTATCGGTTTATGAGCAGTTCTTC. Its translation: CASSLSVYEQFF.

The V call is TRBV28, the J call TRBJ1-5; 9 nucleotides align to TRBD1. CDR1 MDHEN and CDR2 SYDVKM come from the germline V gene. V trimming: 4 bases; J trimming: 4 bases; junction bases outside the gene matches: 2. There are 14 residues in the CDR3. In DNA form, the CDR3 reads TGTGCCAGCAGTTCCGGGACAGGGAATCAGCCCCAGCATTTT. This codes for CASSSGTGNQPQHF.

In DNA form, the CDR3 reads TGCAGCGTTGAAGATCGGCGGTCCTACGAGCAGTACTTC. This gives the protein CSVEDRRSYEQYF. V is TRBV29-1 and J is TRBJ2-7; D ambiguous. Germline CDR1 reads SQVTM; CDR2 reads ANQGSEA. V was shortened by 0 bases and J by 1 base, with 7 bases between the two germline ends. This CDR3 is 13 amino acids long.

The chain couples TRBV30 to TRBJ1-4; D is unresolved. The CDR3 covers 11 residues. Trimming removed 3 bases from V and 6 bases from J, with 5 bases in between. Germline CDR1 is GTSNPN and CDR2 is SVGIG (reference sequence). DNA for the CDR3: TGTGCCTGGAGCCCCGATGAAAAACTGTTTTTT. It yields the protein CAWSPDEKLFF. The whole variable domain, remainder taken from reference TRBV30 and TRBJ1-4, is SQTIHQWPATLVQPVGSPLSLECTVEGTSNPNLYWYRQAAGRGLQLLFYSVGIGQISSEVPQNLSASRPQDRQFILSSKKLLLSDSGFYLCAWSPDEKLFFGSGTQLSVL.

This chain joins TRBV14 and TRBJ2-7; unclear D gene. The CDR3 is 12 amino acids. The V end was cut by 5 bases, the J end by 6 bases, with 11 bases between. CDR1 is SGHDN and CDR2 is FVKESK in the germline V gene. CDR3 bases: TGTGCCAGCAGCGAAATGGCTGCCGAGCAGTACTTC. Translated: CASSEMAAEQYF.

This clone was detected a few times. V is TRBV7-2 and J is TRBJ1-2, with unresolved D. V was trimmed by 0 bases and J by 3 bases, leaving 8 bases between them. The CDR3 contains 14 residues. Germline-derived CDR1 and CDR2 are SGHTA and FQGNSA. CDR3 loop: CASSLAHGDYGYTF. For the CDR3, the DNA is TGTGCCAGCAGCTTAGCGCATGGGGACTATGGCTACACCTTC.

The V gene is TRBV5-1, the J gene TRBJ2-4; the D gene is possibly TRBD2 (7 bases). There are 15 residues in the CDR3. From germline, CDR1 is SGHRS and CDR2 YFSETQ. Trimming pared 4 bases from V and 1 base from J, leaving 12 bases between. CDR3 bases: TGCGCCAGCAGCCTGGCGGGGGCGGCCAAAAACATTCAGTACTTC. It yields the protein CASSLAGAAKNIQYF.

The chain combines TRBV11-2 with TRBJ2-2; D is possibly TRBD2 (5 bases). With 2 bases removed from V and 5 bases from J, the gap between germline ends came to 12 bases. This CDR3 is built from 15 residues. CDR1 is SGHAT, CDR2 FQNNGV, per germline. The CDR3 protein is CASSLPSGLTGELFF. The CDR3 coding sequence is TGTGCCAGCAGCTTACCCTCAGGACTGACCGGGGAGCTGTTTTTT.

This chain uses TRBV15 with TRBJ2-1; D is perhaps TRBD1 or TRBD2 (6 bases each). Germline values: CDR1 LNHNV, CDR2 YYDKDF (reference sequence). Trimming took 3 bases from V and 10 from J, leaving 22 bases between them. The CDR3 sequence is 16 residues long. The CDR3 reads CATSSRLGGALVEQFF. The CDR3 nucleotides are TGTGCCACCAGCAGTCGCCTCGGGGGCGCATTGGTGGAGCAGTTCTTC.

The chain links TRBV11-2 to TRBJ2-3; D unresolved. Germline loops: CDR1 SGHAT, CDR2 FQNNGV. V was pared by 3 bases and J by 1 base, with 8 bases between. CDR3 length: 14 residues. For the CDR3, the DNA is TGTGCCAGCAGCTTTACTCCGGGCACAGATACGCAGTATTTT. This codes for CASSFTPGTDTQYF.

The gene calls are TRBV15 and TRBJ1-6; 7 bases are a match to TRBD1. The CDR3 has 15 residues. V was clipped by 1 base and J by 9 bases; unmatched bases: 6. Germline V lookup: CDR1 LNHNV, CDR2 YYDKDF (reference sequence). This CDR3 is CATSRGQTGVSPLHF. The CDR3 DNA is TGTGCCACCAGCAGAGGTCAAACAGGGGTTTCACCCCTCCACTTT. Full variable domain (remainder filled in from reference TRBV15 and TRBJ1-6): DAMVIQNPRYQVTQFGKPVTLSCSQTLNHNVMYWYQQKSSQAPKLLFHYYDKDFNNEADTPDNFQSRRPNTSFCFLDIRSPGLGDTAMYLCATSRGQTGVSPLHFGNGTRLTVT.

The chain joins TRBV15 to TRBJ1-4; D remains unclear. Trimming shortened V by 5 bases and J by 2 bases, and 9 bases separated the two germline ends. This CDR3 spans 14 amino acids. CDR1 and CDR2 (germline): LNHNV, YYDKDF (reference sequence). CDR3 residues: CATSPTVTNEKLFF. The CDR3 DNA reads TGTGCCACCAGCCCAACCGTCACTAATGAAAAACTGTTTTTT.

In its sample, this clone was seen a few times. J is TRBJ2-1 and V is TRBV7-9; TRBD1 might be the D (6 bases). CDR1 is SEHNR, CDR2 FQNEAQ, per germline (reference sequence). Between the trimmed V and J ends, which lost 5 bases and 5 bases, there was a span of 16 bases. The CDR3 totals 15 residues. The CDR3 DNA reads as TGTGCCAGCAGCCTCGGTCAGGGGCTAAACAATGAGCAGTTCTTC. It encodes CASSLGQGLNNEQFF.